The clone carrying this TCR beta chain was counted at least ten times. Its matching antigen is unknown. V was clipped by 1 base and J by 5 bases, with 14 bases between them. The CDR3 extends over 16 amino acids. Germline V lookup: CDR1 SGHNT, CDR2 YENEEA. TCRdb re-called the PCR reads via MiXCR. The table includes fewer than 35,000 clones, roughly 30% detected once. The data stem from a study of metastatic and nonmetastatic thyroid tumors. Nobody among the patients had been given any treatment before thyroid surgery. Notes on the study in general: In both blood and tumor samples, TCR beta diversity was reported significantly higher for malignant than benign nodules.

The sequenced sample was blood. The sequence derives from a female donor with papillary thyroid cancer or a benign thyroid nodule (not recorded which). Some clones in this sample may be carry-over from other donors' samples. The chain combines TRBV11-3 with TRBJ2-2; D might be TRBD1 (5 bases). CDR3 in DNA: TGTGCCAGCAGCTTAGGCCCCGGTCAGGGAACCGGGGAGCTGTTTTTT. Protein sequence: CASSLGPGQGTGELFF. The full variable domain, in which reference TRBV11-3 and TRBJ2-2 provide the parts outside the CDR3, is EAGVVQSPRYKIIEKKQPVAFWCNPISGHNTLYWYLQNLGQGPELLIRYENEEAVDDSQLPKDRFSAERLKGVDSTLKIQPAELGDSAVYLCASSLGPGQGTGELFFGEGSRLTVL.